One sample yielded the 8 T cell receptor beta chains listed below, sequenced in a study of Tregs in tolerant kidney transplant recipients. Some clones are missing from TCRdb's copy, which holds only in-frame ones; the method was immunoSEQ multiplex PCR. The repertoire has approximately 75,000 clones, less than 95% of them found once; the top ten carry around 0.32%. The sequenced sample was Tregs from blood, obtained before the transplant. The receptor source for this set is a human donor who received a combined kidney and bone marrow transplant.

The chain recombines TRBV9 with TRBJ2-7; TRBD1 is a possible D gene (6 bases). The CDR3 consists of 16 residues. V lost 1 base, J lost 9 bases, and 23 bases lay in between. The germline CDR1 and CDR2 sequences are SGDLS and YYNGEE. CDR3 nucleotides: TGTGCCAGCAGCGTAAACCCCTTAGCCTCCCAAGGGGGGCAGTACTTC. The encoded protein is CASSVNPLASQGGQYF.

This chain uses TRBV28 with TRBJ2-7; 8 bases map to TRBD2. V lost 6 bases and J lost 5; bases outside the gene matches: 9. The CDR3 sequence is 14 residues long. CDR1 is MDHEN, CDR2 SYDVKM, per germline. The DNA for the CDR3 is TGTGCCAGCAGCCATGGACTAGCTCCAGACGAGCAGTACTTC. As protein: CASSHGLAPDEQYF.

The gene calls are TRBV5-1 and TRBJ1-1; D gene unclear. The germline gives CDR1 SGHRS, CDR2 YFSETQ. The CDR3 sequence is 13 residues long. Deletions cut 4 bases from V and 0 bases from J, with 7 bases between. The CDR3 DNA is TGCGCCAGCAGCCTGGAACTGAACACTGAAGCTTTCTTT. This codes for CASSLELNTEAFF.

The rearrangement joins TRBV27 to TRBJ1-5; D not resolved. The germline V gene has CDR1 MNHEY and CDR2 SMNVEV (reference sequence). This CDR3 is built from 13 residues. With 4 bases removed from V and 5 bases from J, the gap between germline ends came to 9 bases. CDR3 amino acids: CASSWQRDQPQHF. In nucleotides, the CDR3 is TGTGCCAGCAGTTGGCAGAGGGATCAGCCCCAGCATTTT.

This clone was observed a handful of times. V and J are TRBV4-1 and TRBJ2-5; D is tentatively TRBD1 or TRBD2 (6 bases each). V was trimmed by 3 bases and J by 5 bases, leaving 22 bases between them. The CDR3 is made up of 17 amino acids. Per germline, CDR1 MGHRA and CDR2 YSYEKL. The CDR3 spells CASSQANLGGLLETQYF. CDR3 DNA: TGCGCCAGCAGCCAGGCAAATCTAGGGGGGTTGTTGGAGACCCAGTACTTC.

The rearrangement uses TRBV25-1 and TRBJ1-5, with D tentatively TRBD1 (5 bases). The V end lost 1 base, the J end lost 8 bases, and 15 bases lay between the germline ends. Per the germline V gene, CDR1 is MGHDK and CDR2 is SYGVNS. CDR3 length equals 15 residues. The CDR3 DNA reads TGTGCCAGCAGTGAATCCGGGGGGAGTATTGAGCCCCAGCATTTT. Protein: CASSESGGSIEPQHF.

This chain connects TRBV19 to TRBJ2-5; D is unresolved. The better agreement between TRBJ2-7 and the DNA end casts doubt on the J call. There are 15 residues in the CDR3. The germline CDR1 and CDR2 sequences are LNHDA and SQIVND (reference sequence). As DNA, the CDR3 is TGTGCCAGTAGTCCCACCCCCTACTCCTCCTACGAGCAGTACTTC. Translated, it gives CASSPTPYSSYEQYF.

This chain links TRBV18 with TRBJ2-7; a possible D gene is TRBD2 (7 bases). Per germline, CDR1 KGHSH and CDR2 LQKENI. This CDR3 has 14 amino acids. V lost 0 bases, J lost 3 bases, and 9 bases lay in between. In DNA, the CDR3 is TGTGCCAGCTCACCACCAGGGGGGGGCTACGAGCAGTACTTC. Amino acid sequence: CASSPPGGGYEQYF.